Listed below are T cell receptor beta chains from one sample, sequenced in a study of T cell responses to AZD1222 COVID-19 vaccine. Libraries were prepared by immunoSEQ multiplex PCR; TCRdb keeps only in-frame clonotypes and omits some of them. In the table there are 75,000 to 85,000 clones, roughly 90% of which are singletons. The sample was peripheral blood, taken 28 days after the second AZD1222 dose. These receptor sequences come from an adult who received the AZD1222 COVID-19 vaccine. Both conserved end residues are part of each CDR3. D genes are given only for firm matches. Size values are once, few and many counts, or a class for expanded clones, and some rows have none.

j_call,clone_size,cdr3_length,v_call,d_call,cdr3_aa,cdr3_nt
TRBJ2-7,-,11,TRBV10-2,-,CASSEFHEQYF,TGCGCCAGCAGTGAGTTCCACGAGCAGTACTTC
TRBJ1-2,-,18,TRBV6-1,TRBD1,CASSEAYWGGTGSYGYTF,TGTGCCAGCAGTGAAGCTTACTGGGGGGGGACAGGGAGCTATGGCTACACCTTC
TRBJ2-3,-,13,TRBV9,-,CASSEGPGDTQYF,TGTGCCAGCAGCGAGGGCCCGGGGGATACGCAGTATTTT
TRBJ1-2,-,14,TRBV30,TRBD1,CAWNRDRDNYGYTF,TGTGCCTGGAATAGGGACAGGGATAACTATGGCTACACCTTC
TRBJ2-7,-,14,TRBV6-5,TRBD1,CASKGAGGLYEQYF,TGTGCCAGCAAGGGCGCAGGGGGCTTGTACGAGCAGTACTTC
TRBJ1-6,-,14,TRBV7-9,-,CASSLEGGGSPLHF,TGTGCCAGCAGCTTAGAAGGGGGAGGTTCACCCCTCCACTTT
TRBJ2-3,-,11,TRBV7-9,-,CASSLSDTQYF,TGTGCCAGCAGCTTATCAGATACGCAGTATTTT
TRBJ2-1,few,14,TRBV5-1,-,CASAAGTRYNEQFF,TGCGCCAGCGCGGCGGGGACACGGTACAATGAGCAGTTCTTC
TRBJ2-3,-,18,TRBV7-2,TRBD2,CASSPLAGSTASTDTQYF,TGTGCCAGCAGCCCGTTAGCGGGTAGTACAGCTAGCACAGATACGCAGTATTTT
TRBJ2-3,-,14,TRBV11-3,TRBD1,CASSSYTGGDTQYF,TGTGCCAGCAGCTCATACACAGGGGGAGATACGCAGTATTTT
TRBJ2-5,-,14,TRBV9,TRBD1,CASSPSGQKETQYF,TGTGCCAGCAGCCCCTCGGGACAGAAAGAGACCCAGTACTTC
TRBJ2-7,-,14,TRBV28,-,CATRTWTVTYEQYF,TGTGCCACCCGGACTTGGACAGTGACCTACGAGCAGTACTTC
TRBJ2-1,-,11,TRBV30,-,CAWGRYNEQFF,TGTGCCTGGGGACGCTACAATGAGCAGTTCTTC
TRBJ2-5,-,13,TRBV12-3/TRBV12-4,-,CASSRTVQETQYF,TGTGCCAGCTCGAGGACAGTACAAGAGACCCAGTACTTC
TRBJ2-1,-,15,TRBV9,TRBD2,CASSVGAGAYNEQFF,TGTGCCAGCAGCGTAGGAGCGGGGGCCTACAATGAGCAGTTCTTC
TRBJ2-7,-,13,TRBV25-1,TRBD1,CASSESGQVEQYF,TGTGCCAGCAGTGAATCGGGACAGGTCGAGCAGTACTTC
TRBJ1-4,-,14,TRBV6-5,-,CASSYSSQGGKLFF,TGTGCCAGCAGTTACTCGTCACAGGGCGGAAAACTGTTTTTT
TRBJ2-6,-,15,TRBV6-5,-,CASSYGSSGANVLTF,TGTGCCAGCAGTTATGGAAGCTCTGGGGCCAACGTCCTGACTTTC
TRBJ2-1,-,14,TRBV28,TRBD2,CASSFPASGNEQFF,TGTGCCAGCAGTTTTCCGGCTAGCGGCAATGAGCAGTTCTTC
TRBJ1-6,-,12,TRBV2,-,CASTQSNSPLHF,TGTGCCAGCACCCAAAGTAATTCACCCCTCCACTTT
TRBJ1-2,few,15,TRBV2,-,CASSESWQDLYGYTF,TGTGCCAGCAGTGAATCGTGGCAGGACCTTTATGGCTACACCTTC
TRBJ2-4,-,10,TRBV4-3,-,CARLMGIQYF,TGCGCAAGGCTTATGGGCATTCAGTACTTC
TRBJ2-1,-,16,TRBV5-1,TRBD1,CASSLAAQGATDEQFF,TGCGCCAGCAGCTTGGCAGCACAGGGGGCGACGGATGAGCAGTTCTTC
TRBJ2-5,-,16,TRBV6-6,-,CASSYGARISQETQYF,TGTGCCAGCAGTTACGGGGCGCGAATCTCCCAAGAGACCCAGTACTTC
TRBJ2-7,-,14,TRBV2,-,CASRSSGGLSEQYF,TGTGCCAGCAGATCCTCCGGGGGCTTGTCCGAGCAGTACTTC
TRBJ2-7,-,13,TRBV27,-,CASGGSPRYEQYF,TGTGCCAGCGGAGGATCCCCCCGCTACGAGCAGTACTTC
TRBJ1-1,-,19,TRBV24-1,-,CATSDFPQPGLGMNTEAFF,TGTGCCACCAGTGATTTTCCCCAGCCGGGGCTGGGTATGAACACTGAAGCTTTCTTT
TRBJ2-5,-,12,TRBV11-2,-,CASSFSAETQYF,TGTGCCAGCAGCTTTTCCGCAGAGACCCAGTACTTC
TRBJ1-1,-,13,TRBV7-9,-,CASSTGGNTEAFF,TGTGCCAGCAGCACCGGTGGGAACACTGAAGCTTTCTTT
TRBJ2-2,-,16,TRBV13,TRBD1,CASRGKGAENTGELFF,TGTGCCAGCAGGGGTAAGGGGGCCGAGAACACCGGGGAGCTGTTTTTT
TRBJ2-7,once,13,TRBV18,-,CASSPPGDNEQYF,TGTGCCAGCTCACCCCCAGGGGACAACGAGCAGTACTTC
TRBJ2-3,-,17,TRBV27,TRBD2,CASSSRGLAGWGDTQYF,TGTGCCAGCAGTTCTAGGGGACTAGCGGGCTGGGGAGATACGCAGTATTTT
TRBJ2-7,-,17,TRBV4-1,TRBD2,CASSLVDITGSGGEQYF,TGCGCCAGCAGCCTAGTGGACATTACCGGCTCGGGGGGGGAGCAGTACTTC
TRBJ2-2,once,14,TRBV27,-,CASNPRPDTGELFF,TGTGCCAGCAACCCGCGGCCGGACACCGGGGAGCTGTTTTTT
TRBJ1-5,-,13,TRBV19,-,CASSGTQNQPQHF,TGTGCCAGTAGTGGGACACAGAATCAGCCCCAGCATTTT
TRBJ2-7,-,15,TRBV15,-,CATRLQGGPSYEQYF,TGTGCCACCAGACTCCAGGGGGGGCCCTCCTACGAGCAGTACTTC
TRBJ1-1,-,16,TRBV7-2,-,CASSLTLQGLGTEAFF,TGTGCCAGCAGCTTAACTCTACAGGGTCTTGGCACTGAAGCTTTCTTT
TRBJ1-6,once,13,TRBV7-3,-,CASSRDISGPLHF,TGTGCCAGCAGCCGGGACATTTCGGGACCCCTCCACTTT
TRBJ1-5,-,17,TRBV7-2,TRBD1,CASSQGGTVTFGQPQHF,TGTGCCAGCAGCCAAGGGGGGACAGTCACCTTCGGGCAGCCCCAGCATTTT